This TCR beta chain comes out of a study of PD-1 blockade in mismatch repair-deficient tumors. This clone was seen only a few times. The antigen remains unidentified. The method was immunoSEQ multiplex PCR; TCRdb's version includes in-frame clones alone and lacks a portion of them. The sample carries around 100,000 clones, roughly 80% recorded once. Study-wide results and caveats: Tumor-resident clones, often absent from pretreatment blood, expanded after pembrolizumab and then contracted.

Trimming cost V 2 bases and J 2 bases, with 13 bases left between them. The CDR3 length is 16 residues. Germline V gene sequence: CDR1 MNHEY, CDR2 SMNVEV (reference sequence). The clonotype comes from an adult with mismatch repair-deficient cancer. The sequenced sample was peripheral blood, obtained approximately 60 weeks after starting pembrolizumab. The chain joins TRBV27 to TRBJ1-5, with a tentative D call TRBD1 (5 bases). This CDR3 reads CASSLNGARGNQPQHF. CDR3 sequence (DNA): TGTGCCAGCAGTTTAAATGGGGCGAGGGGCAATCAGCCCCAGCATTTT.